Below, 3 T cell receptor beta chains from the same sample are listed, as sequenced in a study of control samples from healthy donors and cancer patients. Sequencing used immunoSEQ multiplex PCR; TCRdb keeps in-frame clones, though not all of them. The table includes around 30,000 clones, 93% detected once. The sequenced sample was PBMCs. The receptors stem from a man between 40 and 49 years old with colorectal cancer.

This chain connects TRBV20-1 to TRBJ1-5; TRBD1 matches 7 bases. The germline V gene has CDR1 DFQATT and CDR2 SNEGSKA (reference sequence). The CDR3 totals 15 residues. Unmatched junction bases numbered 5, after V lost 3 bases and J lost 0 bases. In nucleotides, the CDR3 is TGCAGTGCTAGTGACAGGGTGAATAGCAATCAGCCCCAGCATTTT. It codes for CSASDRVNSNQPQHF.

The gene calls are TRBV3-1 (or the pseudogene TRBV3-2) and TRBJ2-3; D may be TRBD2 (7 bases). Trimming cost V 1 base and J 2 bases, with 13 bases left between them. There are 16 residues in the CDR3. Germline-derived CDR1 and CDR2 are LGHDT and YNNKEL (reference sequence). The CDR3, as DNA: TGTGCCAGCAGCCAAGGGGGGGGGCAACTCACAGATACGCAGTATTTT. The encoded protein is CASSQGGGQLTDTQYF.

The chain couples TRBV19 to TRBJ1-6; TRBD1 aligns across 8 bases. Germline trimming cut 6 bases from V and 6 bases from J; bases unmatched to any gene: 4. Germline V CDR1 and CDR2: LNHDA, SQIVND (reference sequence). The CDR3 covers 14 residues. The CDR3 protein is CASSRTGGNSPLHF. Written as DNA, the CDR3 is TGTGCCAGTAGCCGTACAGGGGGTAATTCACCCCTCCACTTT.